The clone carrying this T cell receptor beta chain came up a few times. One end of the junction varies from germline; a read error may be responsible. The data originate from a study of blood T cells in healthy people across ages. The germline gives CDR1 SQVTM, CDR2 ANQGSEA. The CDR3 extends over 14 amino acids. Alongside a J-beta primer mix, a sample-barcoded 5' primer served in a second PCR lasting roughly 6 to 12 cycles. TCRdb re-called the 5' RACE reads with MiXCR, one entry per CDR3 protein. The table records some 940,000 distinct CDR3 sequences, about 27% of them present only once. The sample was also reused in another study, on T cells of mothers and their children.

Sequencing was done on a sample of blood. The TCR comes from a woman in her forties in good health. The rearrangement joins TRBV29-1 to TRBJ2-1; either TRBD1 or TRBD2 may supply D (6 bases each). DNA of the CDR3: TGCGGCGTCGCGGAGGGAAGGGGACAAGAGACCCAGTTCTTC. Translated: CGVAEGRGQETQFF.